These 18 T cell receptor beta chains were all obtained from the same sample, sequenced in a study of T cell repertoires in cytomegalovirus infection. TCRdb recomputed calls from the reads with MiXCR, one row per CDR3 protein. Of about 110,000 distinct CDR3 sequences in the sample, roughly 9.1% were seen once. Their antigen targets remain unknown. What was sequenced was PBMCs, sequenced either directly or after in vitro stimulation (not recorded which). All receptors come from a human donor in good health (CMV status not recorded). Some clones in this sample may be carry-over from other donors' samples.

The V call is TRBV2, the J call TRBJ1-2; TRBD1 matches 9 bases. Trimming cost V 1 base and J 2 bases; bases outside gene matches: 11. The CDR3 has 18 amino acids. Looked up from germline, CDR1 is SNHLY and CDR2 is FYNNEI. The CDR3 DNA follows: TGTGCCAGCAGTGAAGATCTAGGCGGGGGGACAGGGAACTATGGCTACACCTTC. This sequence encodes CASSEDLGGGTGNYGYTF.

This clonotype was detected a few times. The chain joins TRBV7-9 to TRBJ1-5; 9 bases are a match to TRBD1. The length of the CDR3 is 14 residues. Germline V CDR1 and CDR2: SEHNR, FQNEAQ (reference sequence). V gave up 5 bases and J gave up 4 bases; unmatched junction bases: 3. The CDR3 sequence is CASSRDRENQPQHF. In DNA form, the CDR3 reads TGTGCCAGCAGCCGGGACAGGGAGAATCAGCCCCAGCATTTT.

A remark on this clonotype: The junction shows a germline mismatch at one end, possibly a read error. The gene calls are TRBV13 and TRBJ1-1; D remains unclear. CDR1 is PRHDT and CDR2 is FYEKMQ in the germline V gene (reference sequence). This CDR3 is built from 11 residues. The CDR3 spells CASSLKTEAFF. Written as DNA, the CDR3 is TGTGCCAGCAGCTTGAAAACTGAAGCTTTCTTT.

The chain links TRBV28 to TRBJ2-7; D remains unclear. V was pared by 4 bases and J by 6 bases, with 7 bases between. Germline CDR1 is MDHEN and CDR2 is SYDVKM. The CDR3 is made up of 11 amino acids. In nucleotides, the CDR3 is TGTGCCAGCAGTTCAGTTTCCGAGCAGTACTTC. This translates into CASSSVSEQYF.

This clonotype was detected only a few times. The V call is TRBV28, the J call TRBJ2-2, with unresolved D. CDR1 is MDHEN, CDR2 SYDVKM, per germline. The CDR3 contains 14 residues. V was shortened by 7 bases and J by 2 bases, with 11 bases between the two germline ends. CDR3 coding DNA: TGTGCCAGCACCGTACCCGGAAACACCGGGGAGCTGTTTTTT. Protein: CASTVPGNTGELFF. The full variable domain, completed using reference TRBV28 and TRBJ2-2, is DVKVTQSSRYLVKRTGEKVFLECVQDMDHENMFWYRQDPGLGLRLIYFSYDVKMKEKGDIPEGYSVSREKKERFSLILESASTNQTSMYLCASTVPGNTGELFFGEGSRLTVL.

This clonotype was counted ten times or more. This sequence joins TRBV28 and TRBJ1-1, with 7 bases aligning to TRBD1. The V segment lost 5 bases and the J segment 2 bases; nucleotides outside the gene matches: 5. There are 14 residues in the CDR3. Germline assignment: CDR1 MDHEN and CDR2 SYDVKM. The chain's CDR3 is CASSPGQVNTEAFF. For the CDR3, the DNA is TGTGCCAGCAGTCCCGGACAGGTAAACACTGAAGCTTTCTTT.

This clonotype has just a few counts. The junction departs from germline at one end; a sequencing error may be responsible. The chain carries TRBV7-8 and TRBJ2-2; 8 nucleotides align to TRBD2. From germline, CDR1 is SGHVS and CDR2 FQNEAQ. The CDR3 spans 17 residues. This chain's CDR3 is CASNLFGGGSLTGELFF. The DNA of the CDR3 is TGTGCCAGCAACTTATTCGGGGGGGGAAGTTTGACCGGGGAGCTGTTTTTT.

This clonotype was detected only a few times. V and J are TRBV6-8 and TRBJ1-5, with 11 bases matching TRBD1. The CDR3 runs 16 residues. V gave up 6 bases and J gave up 2 bases; unmatched junction bases: 6. Germline V gene lookup returns CDR1 MNHGY and CDR2 SAAAGT. CDR3 sequence reads: CASRPGTGGGNQPQHF. For the CDR3, the DNA is TGTGCCAGCAGGCCCGGGACAGGGGGTGGCAATCAGCCCCAGCATTTT.

This chain connects TRBV7-1 to TRBJ2-5; 10 nucleotides line up with TRBD1. TRBV7-1 is designated an ORF whose function remains uncertain. The CDR3 loop spans 16 amino acids. V dropped 5 bases and J dropped 5; count of bases not matched to a gene: 11. The CDR3 here is CASSPRTGGGLETQYF. The CDR3, as DNA: TGTGCCAGCAGCCCCAGGACAGGGGGAGGTTTGGAGACCCAGTACTTC.

This clonotype was recorded at least ten times. The genes are TRBV4-1 and TRBJ1-5; a weak D match, TRBD1 (6 bases). Germline CDR1 is MGHRA and CDR2 is YSYEKL. The CDR3 contains 16 residues. The germline V and J ends were trimmed by 2 bases and 3 bases, with 14 bases remaining between them. As DNA, the CDR3 is TGCGCCAGCAGCCAAATTGGGGGGCGCGACAATCAGCCCCAGCATTTT. Translated: CASSQIGGRDNQPQHF.

This chain joins TRBV11-3 and TRBJ2-2; the match to TRBD2 covers 13 bases. Germline V gives CDR1 SGHNT, CDR2 YENEEA. This CDR3 comprises 18 residues. V was clipped by 5 bases and J by 2 bases; unmatched bases: 8. The CDR3 bases are TGTGCCAGCAGCCTCCGGACTAGCGGGAGAAGAAACACCGGGGAGCTGTTTTTT. This encodes CASSLRTSGRRNTGELFF.

In this sample, this clonotype turned up a few times. The V and J genes are TRBV11-2 and TRBJ2-2; 15 bases are shared with TRBD2. This CDR3 region has 17 residues. The germline V gene has CDR1 SGHAT and CDR2 FQNNGV. Trimming cost V 5 bases and J 5 bases; bases outside gene matches: 6. The CDR3 sequence: CASSKGTSGRWTGELFF. For the CDR3, the DNA is TGTGCCAGCAGCAAAGGGACTAGCGGGAGGTGGACCGGGGAGCTGTTTTTT.

This clonotype has a handful of counts. The CDR3 bases are TGTGCCAGTAGTATCCTAGCGCATTCCTACAATGAGCAGTTCTTC. This gives the protein CASSILAHSYNEQFF. The rearrangement links TRBV19 to TRBJ2-1; tentatively, D is TRBD2 (6 bases). Germline V CDR1 and CDR2: LNHDA, SQIVND (reference sequence). Trimming cost V 3 bases and J 1 base, with 10 bases left between them. This CDR3 region has 15 residues.

The chain is built from TRBV6-2 or TRBV6-3 and TRBJ2-7, with D unresolved. The germline gives CDR1 MNHEY, CDR2 SVGEGT. V was cut by 0 bases and J by 7 bases, with 4 bases left in between. This CDR3 has 11 amino acids. The CDR3 coding sequence is TGTGCCAGCAGTTACTCTACGGAGCAGTACTTC. It encodes CASSYSTEQYF.

In its sample, this clonotype was seen many times. The CDR3 protein is CASSVASSGRGGELFF. The CDR3 DNA reads TGTGCCAGCAGCGTAGCTTCTAGCGGGAGAGGCGGGGAGCTGTTTTTT. This rearrangement joins TRBV9 to TRBJ2-2; 10 bases align to TRBD2. CDR3 length: 16 residues. CDR1 SGDLS and CDR2 YYNGEE come from the germline V gene. V dropped 0 bases and J dropped 7; count of bases not matched to a gene: 6. Supplemented by reference TRBV9 and TRBJ2-2, the full variable domain reads DSGVTQTPKHLITATGQRVTLRCSPRSGDLSVYWYQQSLDQGLQFLIQYYNGEERAKGNILERFSAQQFPDLHSELNLSSLELGDSALYFCASSVASSGRGGELFFGEGSRLTVL.

Many counts were recorded for this clonotype. The chain combines TRBV4-2 with TRBJ1-1, with D possibly being TRBD1 (6 bases). The CDR3 sequence is 16 residues long. The V gene lost 0 bases and the J gene lost 0 bases, with 11 bases spanning the gap. The germline V gene encodes CDR1 LGHNA and CDR2 YNFKEQ. For the CDR3, the DNA is TGTGCCAGCAGCCAAGATTTGGGGACACTGAACACTGAAGCTTTCTTT. Its translation: CASSQDLGTLNTEAFF.

The chain joins TRBV4-1 to TRBJ1-1; maybe TRBD1 (5 bases). This CDR3 has 14 amino acids. Trimming stripped 1 base from V and 1 base from J, with 7 bases between. Germline V gene sequence: CDR1 MGHRA, CDR2 YSYEKL. CDR3 DNA sequence: TGCGCCAGCAGCCAAGTCCAGGGGAACACTGAAGCTTTCTTT. Its translation: CASSQVQGNTEAFF.

This chain uses TRBV11-2 with TRBJ1-5; D is unresolved. From germline, CDR1 is SGHAT and CDR2 FQNNGV. V was shortened by 1 base and J by 0 bases, with 16 bases between the two germline ends. The length of the CDR3 is 18 residues. In DNA, the CDR3 is TGTGCCAGCAGCTTAGTGGGCACATTTTACGATAGCAATCAGCCCCAGCATTTT. Protein product: CASSLVGTFYDSNQPQHF.